This section outlines one T cell receptor (beta chain) sequence together with its context. This entry is derived from a study of CD8 T cells in Susac syndrome. Sequencing targeted TCR beta in blood CD8+ and CD4+ T cells. Random hexamers were used to reverse transcribe roughly 0.45 to 1 ug of RNA. Across 54 Vbeta and 13 Jbeta, TCR beta CDR3 was amplified with immunoSEQ multiplex PCR. TCRdb independently ran MiXCR on the immunoSEQ multiplex PCR reads; one entry per CDR3 protein. The sample has 200,000 to 300,000 distinct CDR3 sequences, 80% to 95% seen once. The clonotype originates from a human donor with multiple sclerosis. Sequenced input: CD4+ T cells from PBMCs.

CDR3 nucleotide sequence: TGTGCCAGCACTCTCCGGGGCGGTCCCTCCTACGAGCAGTACTTC. This codes for CASTLRGGPSYEQYF. This chain connects TRBV6-5 to TRBJ2-7; D may match TRBD1 or TRBD2 (5 bases each). This CDR3 comprises 15 residues. Between the trimmed V and J ends, which lost 7 bases and 0 bases, there was a span of 16 bases. Germline CDR1 is MNHEY and CDR2 is SVGAGI.